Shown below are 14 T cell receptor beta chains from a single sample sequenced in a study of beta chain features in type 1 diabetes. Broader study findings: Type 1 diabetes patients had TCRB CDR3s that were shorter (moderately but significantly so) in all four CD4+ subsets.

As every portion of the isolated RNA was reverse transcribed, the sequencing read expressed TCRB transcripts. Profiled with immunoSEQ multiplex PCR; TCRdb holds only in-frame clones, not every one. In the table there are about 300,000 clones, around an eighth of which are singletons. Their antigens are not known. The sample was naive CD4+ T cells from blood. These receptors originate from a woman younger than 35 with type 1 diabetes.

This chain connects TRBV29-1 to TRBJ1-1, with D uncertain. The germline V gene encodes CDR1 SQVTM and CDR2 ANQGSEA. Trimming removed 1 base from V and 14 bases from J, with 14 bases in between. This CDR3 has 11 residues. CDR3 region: CSVEGPPPGFF. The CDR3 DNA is TGCAGCGTTGAAGGGCCCCCGCCAGGCTTCTTT.

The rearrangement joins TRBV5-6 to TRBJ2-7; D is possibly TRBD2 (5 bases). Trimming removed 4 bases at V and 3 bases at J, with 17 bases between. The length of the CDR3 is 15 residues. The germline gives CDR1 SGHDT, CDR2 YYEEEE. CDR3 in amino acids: CASSLRTVTFYEQYF. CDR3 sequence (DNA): TGTGCCAGCAGCCTTCGGACTGTTACCTTCTACGAGCAGTACTTC.

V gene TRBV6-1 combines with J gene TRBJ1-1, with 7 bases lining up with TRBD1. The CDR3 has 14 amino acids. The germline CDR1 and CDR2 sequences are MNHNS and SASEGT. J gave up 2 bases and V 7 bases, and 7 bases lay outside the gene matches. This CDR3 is CASNTGTVNTEAFF. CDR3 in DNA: TGTGCCAGCAACACCGGGACAGTTAACACTGAAGCTTTCTTT.

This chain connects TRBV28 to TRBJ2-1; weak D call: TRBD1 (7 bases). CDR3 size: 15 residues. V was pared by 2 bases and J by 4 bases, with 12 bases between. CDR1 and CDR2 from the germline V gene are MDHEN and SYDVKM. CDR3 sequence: CASSLGGTEYNEQFF. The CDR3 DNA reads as TGTGCCAGCAGTTTAGGGGGGACAGAGTACAATGAGCAGTTCTTC.

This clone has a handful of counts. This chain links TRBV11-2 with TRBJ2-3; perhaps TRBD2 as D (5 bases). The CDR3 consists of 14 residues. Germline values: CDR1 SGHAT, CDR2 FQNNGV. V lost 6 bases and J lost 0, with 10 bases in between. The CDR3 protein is CASRGRVSTDTQYF. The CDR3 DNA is TGTGCCAGCAGAGGGCGGGTCAGCACAGATACGCAGTATTTT.

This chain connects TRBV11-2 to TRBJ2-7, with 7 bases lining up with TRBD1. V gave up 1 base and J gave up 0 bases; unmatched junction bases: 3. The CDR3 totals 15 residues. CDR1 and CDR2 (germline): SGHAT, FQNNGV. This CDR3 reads CASSLAGQASYEQYV. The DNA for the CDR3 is TGTGCCAGCAGCTTAGCAGGACAGGCCTCCTACGAGCAGTACGTC.

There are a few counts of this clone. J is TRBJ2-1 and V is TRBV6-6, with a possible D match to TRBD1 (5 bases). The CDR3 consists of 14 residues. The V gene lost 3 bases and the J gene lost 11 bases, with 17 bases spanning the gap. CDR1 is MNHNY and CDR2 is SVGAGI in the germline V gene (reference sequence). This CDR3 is CASSYTPTDSKQFF. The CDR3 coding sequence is TGTGCCAGCAGTTATACCCCGACAGACAGTAAGCAGTTCTTC.

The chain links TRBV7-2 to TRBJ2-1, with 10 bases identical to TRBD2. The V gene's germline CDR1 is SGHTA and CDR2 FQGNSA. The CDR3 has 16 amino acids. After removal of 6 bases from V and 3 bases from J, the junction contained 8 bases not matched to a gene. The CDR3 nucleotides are TGTGCCAGCAGAGAGACGATAGCGGGAGGCTACAATGAGCAGTTCTTC. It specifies CASRETIAGGYNEQFF.

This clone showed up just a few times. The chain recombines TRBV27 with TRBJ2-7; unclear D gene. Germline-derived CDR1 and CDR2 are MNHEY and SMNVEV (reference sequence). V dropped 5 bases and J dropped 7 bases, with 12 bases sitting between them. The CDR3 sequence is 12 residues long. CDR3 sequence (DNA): TGTGCCAGCAGTCCCCCCCTCGGGGAGCAGTACTTC. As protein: CASSPPLGEQYF.

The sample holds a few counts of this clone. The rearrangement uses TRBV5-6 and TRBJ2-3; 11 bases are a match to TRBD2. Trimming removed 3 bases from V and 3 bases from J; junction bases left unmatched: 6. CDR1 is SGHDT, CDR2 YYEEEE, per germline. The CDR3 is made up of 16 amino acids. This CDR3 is CASSYPGLAVTDTQYF. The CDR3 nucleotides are TGTGCCAGCAGCTACCCGGGACTAGCGGTTACAGATACGCAGTATTTT.

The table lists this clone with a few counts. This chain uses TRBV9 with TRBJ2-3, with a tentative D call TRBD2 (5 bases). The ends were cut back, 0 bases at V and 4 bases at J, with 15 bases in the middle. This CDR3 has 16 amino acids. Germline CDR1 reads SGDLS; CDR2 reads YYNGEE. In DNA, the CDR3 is TGTGCCAGCAGCGTAGGCGGAGGATGGCGTGCAGATACGCAGTATTTT. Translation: CASSVGGGWRADTQYF.

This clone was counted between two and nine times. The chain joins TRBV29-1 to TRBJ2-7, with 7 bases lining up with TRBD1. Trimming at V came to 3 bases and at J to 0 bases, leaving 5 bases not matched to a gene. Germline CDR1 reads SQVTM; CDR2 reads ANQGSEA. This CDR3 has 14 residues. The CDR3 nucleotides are TGCAGCGTTGAGCTGACAGGGATCTCCTACGAGCAGTACTTC. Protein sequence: CSVELTGISYEQYF.

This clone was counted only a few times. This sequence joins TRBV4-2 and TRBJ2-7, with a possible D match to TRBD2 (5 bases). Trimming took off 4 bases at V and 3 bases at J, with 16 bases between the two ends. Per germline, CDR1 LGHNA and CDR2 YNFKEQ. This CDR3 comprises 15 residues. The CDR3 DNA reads TGTGCCAGCAGCCGTACCGGGATTAGAGTCTACGAGCAGTACTTC. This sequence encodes CASSRTGIRVYEQYF.

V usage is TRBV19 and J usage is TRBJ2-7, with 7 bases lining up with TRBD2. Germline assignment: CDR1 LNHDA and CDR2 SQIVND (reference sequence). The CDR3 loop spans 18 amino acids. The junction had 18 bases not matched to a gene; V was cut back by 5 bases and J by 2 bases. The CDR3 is CASSPRLAPDAAPYEQYF. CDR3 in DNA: TGTGCCAGTAGTCCAAGACTAGCACCAGACGCGGCTCCCTACGAGCAGTACTTC. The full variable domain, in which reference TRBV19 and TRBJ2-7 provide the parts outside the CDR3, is DGGITQSPKYLFRKEGQNVTLSCEQNLNHDAMYWYRQDPGQGLRLIYYSQIVNDFQKGDIAEGYSVSREKKESFPLTVTSAQKNPTAFYLCASSPRLAPDAAPYEQYFGPGTRLTVT.